This T cell receptor (beta chain) was obtained from a study of human T cells and chemical hapten exposure. The wider study: Sensitizing treatment utilized 2% DPC over a 2 cm by 2 cm portion of upper inner arm skin.

This clonotype was found many times. Its antigen is as yet unknown. Time point noted: pre-sensitization, week 0. Described treatment: therapeutic diphenylcyclopropenone sensitization with weekly scalp DPC. The starting material, unfractionated whole blood, was used for total RNA extraction. TCRdb recomputed calls from the RACE reads with MiXCR, one row per CDR3 protein. This sample has tens of thousands of distinct CDR3 sequences; approximately 7% occur once, and the top ten carry 1.5% to 2%. General study results and limits: In the PT1 data, expanded TCR counts showed a positive correlation with patch test score.

V lost 6 bases and J lost 0; bases outside the gene matches: 5. The CDR3 covers 15 residues. J is TRBJ1-5 and V is TRBV12-3 or TRBV12-4, with 7 bases that match TRBD1. The sequencing here drew on whole blood, taken in connection with sensitization to the hapten diphenylcyclopropenone (DPC). The source of this sequence is a woman aged 25 to 39 with alopecia areata. Some clones in this sample may be carry-over from other donors' samples. The CDR3 region has the DNA TGTGCCAGCAGCCCACAGGGGACTAGCAATCAGCCCCAGCATTTT. Translation: CASSPQGTSNQPQHF.